This TCR beta chain is from a study of cytomegalovirus exposure and HLA in healthy donors. Notes on the study in general: There were a few CMV-associated chains whose specificity for CMV antigens was confirmed in vitro. Reported performance of the classifier showed diagnosis of cytomegalovirus status with high specificity and sensitivity. Most TCR sequences were seen very rarely across donors, but some public TCRs occurred in many. A later analysis reported that several of the most significant clusters appeared to be linked to common viral pathogens, among them Epstein-Barr virus.

This clone was detected only a few times. No antigen is known for it. A multiplex PCR was run with 60 Vbeta primers and 13 Jbeta primers. TCRdb keeps only in-frame clones here, not all; method: immunoSEQ multiplex PCR. This table has 100,000 to 150,000 clones, about 11% appearing once. CDR3 size: 13 residues. Germline loops: CDR1 LNHDA, CDR2 SQIVND (reference sequence). V shed 5 bases, J shed 11 bases, and the junction held 11 bases outside the gene matches. The sample comprised PBMCs. This TCR was sampled from a woman between 18 and 29 years old in good health and CMV-seropositive. V usage is TRBV19 and J usage is TRBJ1-1, with 7 bases lining up with TRBD1. The CDR3 sequence: CASSPIRGLDAFF. CDR3 nucleotide sequence: TGTGCCAGTAGTCCGATAAGGGGGCTGGATGCTTTCTTT.